The following is a T cell receptor beta chain sequence with its context. Its target is not known. This record belongs to a study of response to subunit inactivated influenza vaccine. This CDR3 has 13 residues. V dropped 3 bases and J dropped 7; count of bases not matched to a gene: 4. Germline lookup yields CDR1 SGDLS and CDR2 YYNGEE. TCRdb reanalysed the RT-PCR reads using MiXCR and keeps one entry per CDR3 protein. The table records roughly 670,000 distinct CDR3 sequences, less than 15% of them present only once. Study results and caveats: The authors proposed limited new T cell recruitment per seasonal influenza vaccination.

The chain carries TRBV9 and TRBJ1-2, with 9 bases lining up with TRBD1. The specimen comprised PBMCs from blood, sampled around 15 days before vaccination. This receptor was taken from a man aged 50 to 60 who received an inactivated influenza vaccine. CDR3 nucleotide sequence: TGTGCCAGCAGCGATGGGACAGGGTTTGGCTACACCTTC. It specifies CASSDGTGFGYTF.